These 14 T cell receptor beta chains originate from one sample sequenced in a study of blood T cell repertoires in COVID-19. Sequencing was performed with immunoSEQ multiplex PCR; in TCRdb, only in-frame clones are kept and a portion is missing. There are roughly 400,000 clones in the sample; about nine tenths occur only once, and about 0.9% lies in the top ten. Input material: PBMCs or T cells enriched from blood (not recorded which). Receptors originate from a woman in her 40s who had been exposed to COVID-19.

This clone was recorded only once. V and J are TRBV10-3 and TRBJ1-2; 8 bases are shared with TRBD1. The V and J ends lost 6 bases and 6 bases, in that order; junction bases with no gene match: 6. This CDR3 is 13 amino acids long. Germline lookup yields CDR1 ENHRY and CDR2 SYGVKD. The DNA of the CDR3 is TGTGCCATCAGGCCACAGGGGGGCAATGGCTACACCTTC. Protein product: CAIRPQGGNGYTF.

The chain recombines TRBV30 with TRBJ1-1; D ambiguous. Trimming cost V 0 bases and J 0 bases, with 11 bases left between them. Germline V gene lookup returns CDR1 GTSNPN and CDR2 SVGIG (reference sequence). The CDR3 is 15 amino acids. The CDR3 loop reads CAWSVRTSLNTEAFF. The CDR3 DNA is TGTGCCTGGAGTGTTCGAACGAGCTTGAACACTGAAGCTTTCTTT.

The CDR3 DNA follows: TGTGCCAGCAGATCGCGGAGCACAGATACGCAGTATTTT. Its translation is CASRSRSTDTQYF. The rearrangement joins TRBV2 to TRBJ2-3; no clear D. V was pared by 6 bases and J by 0 bases, with 7 bases between. Germline V gene lookup returns CDR1 SNHLY and CDR2 FYNNEI. This CDR3 has 13 amino acids.

The chain employs TRBV7-6 and TRBJ1-1; D unclear. The V and J ends lost 8 bases and 1 base respectively, with 11 bases between them. CDR3 length: 13 amino acids. From germline, CDR1 is SGHVS and CDR2 FNYEAQ. This CDR3 is CASFLDWNTEAFF. The CDR3 DNA reads TGTGCCAGCTTCCTAGATTGGAACACTGAAGCTTTCTTT.

The chain joins TRBV6-6 to TRBJ1-2; 9 nucleotides match TRBD1. Per the germline V gene, CDR1 is MNHNY and CDR2 is SVGAGI (reference sequence). CDR3 length equals 15 residues. J was trimmed by 8 bases and V by 0 bases; bases with no gene match: 7. DNA of the CDR3: TGTGCCAGCAGTTACTCGCCAGACAGGGGGGGAGGCTACACCTTC. Translated, it gives CASSYSPDRGGGYTF.

A remark on this clone: Different DNA sequences within this sample yield the same CDR3. This chain joins TRBV19 and TRBJ2-1, with a tentative D call TRBD1 (6 bases). V was pared by 0 bases and J by 1 base, with 7 bases between. The CDR3 has 15 amino acids. Germline lookup yields CDR1 LNHDA and CDR2 SQIVND (reference sequence). For the CDR3, the DNA is TGTGCCAGTAGTATAGACAGGGGTTCCTACAATGAGCAGTTCTTC. Translated: CASSIDRGSYNEQFF. The full variable domain, rest sourced from reference TRBV19 and TRBJ2-1, is DGGITQSPKYLFRKEGQNVTLSCEQNLNHDAMYWYRQDPGQGLRLIYYSQIVNDFQKGDIAEGYSVSREKKESFPLTVTSAQKNPTAFYLCASSIDRGSYNEQFFGPGTRLTVL.

The chain uses TRBV11-3 and TRBJ2-1; D is perhaps TRBD1 (6 bases). V lost 1 base and J lost 5, with 12 bases in between. CDR3 size: 15 residues. Germline CDR1 and CDR2: SGHNT and YENEEA. CDR3 protein: CASSLGQGSDNEQFF. The CDR3 DNA reads TGTGCCAGCAGCTTAGGGCAGGGGTCGGACAATGAGCAGTTCTTC.

This chain connects TRBV9 to TRBJ1-3; D is possibly TRBD1 (6 bases). CDR3 size: 16 residues. The ends were cut back, 4 bases at V and 5 bases at J, with 19 bases in the middle. The germline CDR1 and CDR2 sequences are SGDLS and YYNGEE. The CDR3 here is CASSREDWTERNTIYF. The CDR3 nucleotides read TGTGCCAGCAGCAGAGAGGATTGGACAGAGCGAAACACCATATATTTT. The full variable domain, rest sourced from reference TRBV9 and TRBJ1-3, is DSGVTQTPKHLITATGQRVTLRCSPRSGDLSVYWYQQSLDQGLQFLIQYYNGEERAKGNILERFSAQQFPDLHSELNLSSLELGDSALYFCASSREDWTERNTIYFGEGSWLTVV.

The chain is built from TRBV4-3 and TRBJ1-5, with 9 bases matching TRBD1. The CDR3 is 15 amino acids. Per germline, CDR1 LGHNA and CDR2 YSLEER. J lost 1 base, V lost 6 bases, and 4 bases had no gene match. DNA for the CDR3: TGCGCCAGCAGTCTTGACAGGGGGAGCAATCAGCCCCAGCATTTT. Translating gives CASSLDRGSNQPQHF.

The CDR3 protein is CASSIGGSYNEQFF. The CDR3 coding sequence is TGTGCCAGTAGTATCGGCGGCTCCTACAATGAGCAGTTCTTC. The chain is built from TRBV19 and TRBJ2-1; unclear D gene. The ends were cut back, 3 bases at V and 0 bases at J, with 6 bases in the middle. The germline CDR1 and CDR2 sequences are LNHDA and SQIVND (reference sequence). CDR3 size: 14 residues.

The chain is built from TRBV19 and TRBJ1-2, with 7 positions matching TRBD1. This CDR3 is 15 amino acids long. The V gene's germline CDR1 is LNHDA and CDR2 SQIVND (reference sequence). Trimming at V came to 4 bases and at J to 4 bases, leaving 9 bases not matched to a gene. Here the CDR3 DNA reads TGTGCCAGTAGTAAAGGGGGCCCTACGGTCTATGGCTACACCTTC. It yields the protein CASSKGGPTVYGYTF.

The chain uses TRBV14 and TRBJ1-3; D is undetermined. Trimming removed 2 bases from V and 3 bases from J, with 2 bases in between. Germline CDR1 and CDR2: SGHDN and FVKESK. CDR3 length: 12 residues. The DNA of the CDR3 is TGTGCCAGCAGCCAACTTGGAAACACCATATATTTT. As protein: CASSQLGNTIYF.

The chain recombines TRBV9 with TRBJ1-2, with 7 positions matching TRBD1. CDR1 is SGDLS and CDR2 is YYNGEE in the germline V gene. The CDR3 runs 15 residues. The ends lost 6 bases at V and 3 bases at J; junction bases unmatched: 11. CDR3 sequence (DNA): TGTGCCAGCAAGAGACAGGGTCTGTTCGACTATGGCTACACCTTC. As protein: CASKRQGLFDYGYTF.

V usage is TRBV5-6 and J usage is TRBJ2-7, with 11 bases fitting TRBD2. From germline, CDR1 is SGHDT and CDR2 YYEEEE. The CDR3 contains 15 residues. Trimming at V came to 3 bases and at J to 4 bases, leaving 6 bases not matched to a gene. The CDR3 sequence: CASSSLSGRAYEQYF. The CDR3 coding sequence is TGTGCCAGCAGCTCCCTTAGCGGGAGGGCTTACGAGCAGTACTTC. The complete variable domain, with remaining parts taken from reference TRBV5-6 and TRBJ2-7, reads DAGVTQSPTHLIKTRGQQVTLRCSPKSGHDTVSWYQQALGQGPQFIFQYYEEEERQRGNFPDRFSGHQFPNYSSELNVNALLLGDSALYLCASSSLSGRAYEQYFGPGTRLTVT.